Presented here are 28 T cell receptor beta chains from one specimen sequenced in a study of blood T cell repertoires in COVID-19. Libraries were prepared by immunoSEQ multiplex PCR; TCRdb keeps only in-frame clonotypes and omits some of them. The sample records roughly 77,000 clones, approximately 90% being singletons. Sequencing was done on a sample of peripheral blood. Receptor source: a woman aged 80 or older with active COVID-19.

The V gene is TRBV7-2, the J gene TRBJ2-3; 12 positions agree with TRBD2. Trimming cost V 4 bases and J 2 bases; bases outside gene matches: 4. Looked up from germline, CDR1 is SGHTA and CDR2 is FQGNSA. CDR3 length: 16 residues. CDR3 residues: CASSSWTSGNTDTQYF. In nucleotides, the CDR3 is TGTGCCAGCAGCTCCTGGACTAGCGGGAACACAGATACGCAGTATTTT. The whole variable domain, filled in from reference TRBV7-2 and TRBJ2-3, reads GAGVSQSPSNKVTEKGKDVELRCDPISGHTALYWYRQSLGQGLEFLIYFQGNSAPDKSGLPSDRFSAERTGGSVSTLTIQRTQQEDSAVYLCASSSWTSGNTDTQYFGPGTRLTVL.

The rearrangement uses TRBV19 and TRBJ2-5; 10 bases are shared with TRBD2. The CDR3 runs to 15 residues. Unmatched junction bases numbered 14, after V lost 10 bases and J lost 6 bases. Germline V gene sequence: CDR1 LNHDA, CDR2 SQIVND (reference sequence). CDR3 nucleotide sequence: TGTGCCATACAAAACGGACTAGCGGCCCCGAAGACCCAGTACTTC. It yields the protein CAIQNGLAAPKTQYF.

Concerning this clone itself: The sample carries other DNA sequences with the same CDR3. The chain employs TRBV7-9 and TRBJ1-2, with unresolved D. This CDR3 comprises 14 residues. Between the trimmed V and J ends, which lost 1 base and 0 bases, there was a span of 6 bases. Per germline, CDR1 SEHNR and CDR2 FQNEAQ (reference sequence). The DNA for the CDR3 is TGTGCCAGCAGCTTAGTATCAGCTAACTATGGCTACACCTTC. Translating gives CASSLVSANYGYTF.

V is TRBV12-3 or TRBV12-4 and J is TRBJ2-7; a possible D gene is TRBD1 (6 bases). The CDR3 length is 13 residues. Trimming cost V 5 bases and J 7 bases, with 15 bases left between them. The CDR3 sequence is CASSLRGDSEQYF. The CDR3 DNA is TGTGCCAGCAGTCTCAGGGGAGATTCGGAGCAGTACTTC.

CDR3 sequence: CASSLDRAGGSYNEQFF. CDR3 DNA: TGTGCCAGCAGCTTAGATCGCGCGGGAGGTTCCTACAATGAGCAGTTCTTC. The chain links TRBV11-2 to TRBJ2-1; 8 nucleotides match TRBD2. Germline CDR1 reads SGHAT; CDR2 reads FQNNGV. The trim removed 0 bases at V and 1 base at J, leaving 5 bases unmatched. The CDR3 consists of 17 residues.

The chain employs TRBV28 and TRBJ1-4, with D possibly being TRBD1 (6 bases). Germline loops: CDR1 MDHEN, CDR2 SYDVKM. This CDR3 is built from 14 residues. V lost 6 bases and J 4 bases, leaving 12 bases between the germline ends. The CDR3 coding sequence is TGTGCCAGCAGGGTGACAGGAGTTAATGAAAAACTGTTTTTT. This translates into CASRVTGVNEKLFF. Full variable domain (remainder filled in from reference TRBV28 and TRBJ1-4): DVKVTQSSRYLVKRTGEKVFLECVQDMDHENMFWYRQDPGLGLRLIYFSYDVKMKEKGDIPEGYSVSREKKERFSLILESASTNQTSMYLCASRVTGVNEKLFFGSGTQLSVL.

The chain has TRBV5-4 and TRBJ2-5; 9 bases match TRBD2. CDR1 SGHNT and CDR2 YYREEE come from the germline V gene (reference sequence). Losses at the gene ends were 1 base for V and 3 bases for J; bases not matched to a gene: 4. The CDR3 has 15 amino acids. Written as DNA, the CDR3 is TGTGCCAGCAGCTTGATGCTAGCGGGAAAAGAGACCCAGTACTTC. Protein sequence: CASSLMLAGKETQYF.

The V call is TRBV27, the J call TRBJ2-6; TRBD2 might be the D (6 bases). The CDR3 is 16 amino acids. Trimming cost V 5 bases and J 0 bases, with 11 bases left between them. From germline, CDR1 is MNHEY and CDR2 SMNVEV (reference sequence). The CDR3 here is CASSQYGSSGANVLTF. CDR3 coding DNA: TGTGCCAGCAGTCAATACGGGAGCTCTGGGGCCAACGTCCTGACTTTC.

This clone was counted only a few times. The gene calls are TRBV9 and TRBJ1-6; 8 bases line up with TRBD1. Losses at the gene ends were 3 bases for V and 9 bases for J; bases not matched to a gene: 8. CDR1 and CDR2 from the germline V gene are SGDLS and YYNGEE. The CDR3 totals 15 residues. CDR3 sequence (DNA): TGTGCCAGCAGCGCGCAGGGGGCTTTAGGTTCACCCCTCCACTTT. Its protein is CASSAQGALGSPLHF.

The V call is TRBV4-2, the J call TRBJ1-2; 8 nucleotides match TRBD1. This CDR3 contains 14 residues. Per the germline V gene, CDR1 is LGHNA and CDR2 is YNFKEQ. V shed 5 bases, J shed 3 bases, and the junction held 5 bases outside the gene matches. The chain's CDR3 is CASSSRTGHYGYTF. The CDR3 region has the DNA TGTGCCAGCAGCTCTCGGACAGGGCACTATGGCTACACCTTC.

V gene TRBV30 combines with J gene TRBJ1-2; possible D gene TRBD1, 5 bases. Germline CDR1 is GTSNPN and CDR2 is SVGIG (reference sequence). V was pared by 5 bases and J by 0 bases, with 10 bases between. The CDR3 length is 13 residues. CDR3 amino acids: CAWGALANYGYTF. In DNA, the CDR3 is TGTGCCTGGGGGGCCCTAGCTAACTATGGCTACACCTTC. Complete variable domain (other parts from reference TRBV30 and TRBJ1-2): SQTIHQWPATLVQPVGSPLSLECTVEGTSNPNLYWYRQAAGRGLQLLFYSVGIGQISSEVPQNLSASRPQDRQFILSSKKLLLSDSGFYLCAWGALANYGYTFGSGTRLTVV.

This clone was seen a few times. This rearrangement joins TRBV27 to TRBJ2-7; no definite D call. Trimming took 8 bases from V and 0 from J, leaving 11 bases between them. There are 13 residues in the CDR3. The V gene's germline CDR1 is MNHEY and CDR2 SMNVEV (reference sequence). The CDR3 here is CASQYSSSYEQYF. Here the CDR3 DNA reads TGTGCCAGCCAATACTCTAGCTCCTACGAGCAGTACTTC.

The J gene is TRBJ2-7, the V gene TRBV27, with D unresolved. CDR1 is MNHEY, CDR2 SMNVEV, per germline (reference sequence). V was pared by 8 bases and J by 6 bases, with 11 bases between. This CDR3 region has 11 residues. The CDR3 is CASWLRGEQYF. In DNA form, the CDR3 reads TGTGCCAGCTGGTTACGCGGCGAGCAGTACTTC.

With respect to this clone: The sample carries other DNA sequences with the same CDR3. The gene calls are TRBV5-1 and TRBJ2-7, with 8 bases fitting TRBD1. With 3 bases clipped from V and 1 base from J, the junction kept 0 bases outside the gene matches. This CDR3 comprises 13 residues. Germline assignment: CDR1 SGHRS and CDR2 YFSETQ. CDR3 nucleotides: TGCGCCAGCAGCTGGACAGGGTCCTACGAGCAGTACTTC. Its protein product is CASSWTGSYEQYF.

The chain combines TRBV11-2 with TRBJ1-1, with 9 bases lining up with TRBD1. CDR1 and CDR2 from the germline V gene are SGHAT and FQNNGV. The V gene end was trimmed by 5 bases and the J gene end by 3 bases; junction bases not matched to a gene: 4. The CDR3 sequence is 14 residues long. The CDR3 bases are TGTGCCAGCAGCCGGGGACAGGGACACACTGAAGCTTTCTTT. Translation: CASSRGQGHTEAFF.

A single count supports this clone. This chain joins TRBV28 and TRBJ2-1, with TRBD2 matching 10 bases. The CDR3 is 15 residues long. Germline CDR1 MDHEN, CDR2 SYDVKM. Trimming at V came to 4 bases and at J to 3 bases, leaving 3 bases not matched to a gene. Written as DNA, the CDR3 is TGTGCCAGCAGTTCAAGCGGGGGGGACTACAATGAGCAGTTCTTC. Its protein product is CASSSSGGDYNEQFF.

This clone appeared a single time. The chain couples TRBV29-1 to TRBJ2-7; 9 bases map to TRBD1. This CDR3 spans 13 amino acids. The ends lost 7 bases at V and 7 bases at J; junction bases unmatched: 11. Germline CDR1 reads SQVTM; CDR2 reads ANQGSEA. CDR3 bases: TGCAGCGCCGAGGTAGGACAGGGGAATGAGCAGTACTTC. Residues: CSAEVGQGNEQYF.

The chain links TRBV29-1 to TRBJ2-4, with D tentatively TRBD1 (5 bases). V lost 4 bases and J 7 bases, leaving 14 bases between the germline ends. Germline V gene lookup returns CDR1 SQVTM and CDR2 ANQGSEA. The CDR3 has 13 residues. The CDR3 DNA is TGCAGCGTTGTGGGGCAGGTTGTGAACATTCAGTACTTC. It encodes CSVVGQVVNIQYF.

This sequence joins TRBV9 and TRBJ2-5; 10 nucleotides match TRBD1. CDR1 SGDLS and CDR2 YYNGEE come from the germline V gene. This CDR3 spans 16 amino acids. After removal of 3 bases from V and 5 bases from J, the junction contained 10 bases not matched to a gene. CDR3 loop: CASSAAATGGAETQYF. The CDR3 DNA sequence: TGTGCCAGCAGCGCAGCCGCGACAGGGGGCGCGGAGACCCAGTACTTC.

This clone appeared a few times. The V call is TRBV5-1, the J call TRBJ2-7; 9 bases match TRBD2. The V gene end was trimmed by 0 bases and the J gene end by 2 bases; junction bases not matched to a gene: 3. Germline V gene sequence: CDR1 SGHRS, CDR2 YFSETQ. This CDR3 region has 15 residues. As DNA, the CDR3 is TGCGCCAGCAGCTTGGGCGCGGGAGGGCCCTACGAGCAGTACTTC. Residues: CASSLGAGGPYEQYF.

The J gene is TRBJ2-5, the V gene TRBV6-5, with D maybe TRBD1 (5 bases). The CDR3 runs 15 residues. Germline values: CDR1 MNHEY, CDR2 SVGAGI. V gave up 0 bases and J gave up 4 bases, with 12 bases separating them. In nucleotides, the CDR3 is TGTGCCAGCAGTTACTCTCAGGGTAGGGGAGAGACCCAGTACTTC. Its translation is CASSYSQGRGETQYF.

The chain links TRBV9 to TRBJ2-7; 15 bases are a match to TRBD2. The ends lost 2 bases at V and 9 bases at J; junction bases unmatched: 15. The CDR3 runs to 18 residues. Germline lookup yields CDR1 SGDLS and CDR2 YYNGEE. CDR3 sequence: CASSVGLAGGNTYERQYF. Written as DNA, the CDR3 is TGTGCCAGCAGCGTGGGACTAGCGGGAGGTAATACCTACGAGCGGCAGTACTTC.

This clone was observed once. The J gene is TRBJ2-7, the V gene TRBV12-5; TRBD1 might be the D (5 bases). Trimming removed 7 bases at V and 7 bases at J, with 17 bases between. The CDR3 contains 13 residues. Germline V CDR1 and CDR2: LGHNT, FRNRAP. CDR3 amino acids: CASALTSRGEQYF. CDR3 bases: TGTGCTAGTGCTCTGACATCAAGGGGAGAGCAGTACTTC.

The rearrangement links TRBV28 to TRBJ2-1; 7 nucleotides agree with TRBD2. The V gene's germline CDR1 is MDHEN and CDR2 SYDVKM. This CDR3 region has 17 residues. V shed 3 bases and J 6 bases; nucleotides not matched to a gene: 14. The CDR3 nucleotides read TGTGCCAGCAGTTTTCCGAGACGGGCTAGCGGCGTCAATGAGCAGTTCTTC. Translation gives CASSFPRRASGVNEQFF.

The CDR3 loop reads CASSLQNLHYGYTF. The DNA of the CDR3 is TGTGCCAGCAGTTTACAGAATCTTCACTATGGCTACACCTTC. V gene TRBV28 combines with J gene TRBJ1-2; unclear D gene. Germline CDR1 and CDR2: MDHEN and SYDVKM. V lost 2 bases, J lost 3 bases, and 10 bases lay in between. The CDR3 is 14 amino acids.

Here the CDR3 reads CASSTGTTNTGELFF. CDR3 coding DNA: TGTGCCAGCAGCACCGGGACAACGAACACCGGGGAGCTGTTTTTT. This chain joins TRBV7-9 and TRBJ2-2; a possible D gene is TRBD1 (6 bases). The V end lost 5 bases, the J end lost 0 bases, and 10 bases lay between the germline ends. The germline V gene encodes CDR1 SEHNR and CDR2 FQNEAQ (reference sequence). The CDR3 contains 15 residues.

Only one count was recorded for this clone. The chain recombines TRBV9 with TRBJ2-1; D gene unclear. Trimming pared 3 bases from V and 2 bases from J, leaving 6 bases between. The CDR3 totals 13 residues. Looked up from germline, CDR1 is SGDLS and CDR2 is YYNGEE. Written as DNA, the CDR3 is TGTGCCAGCAGCGCTCCCGCCTACAATGAGCAGTTCTTC. Translation gives CASSAPAYNEQFF.

J is TRBJ2-3 and V is TRBV29-1, with D possibly TRBD2 on 7 matching bases. The V and J ends lost 4 bases and 2 bases respectively, with 10 bases between them. This CDR3 has 13 amino acids. Germline CDR1 is SQVTM and CDR2 is ANQGSEA. CDR3 sequence reads: CSVGGGHTDTQYF. Here the CDR3 DNA reads TGCAGCGTTGGCGGGGGCCACACAGATACGCAGTATTTT.